Below are 3 T cell receptor beta chains sequenced from a single sample in a study of blood T cell repertoires in COVID-19. TCRdb keeps only in-frame clones here, not all; method: immunoSEQ multiplex PCR. The sample gives 300,000 to 350,000 clones, more than 70% of which show up once; approximately 1% is in the top ten. The source material was PBMCs or T cells enriched from blood (not recorded which). The receptors stem from a woman between 25 and 40 years old who had been exposed to COVID-19.

The V call is TRBV19, the J call TRBJ2-1; TRBD2 might be the D (6 bases). V was trimmed by 3 bases and J by 16 bases, leaving 16 bases between them. The CDR3 sequence is 12 residues long. The germline V gene has CDR1 LNHDA and CDR2 SQIVND (reference sequence). Written as DNA, the CDR3 is TGTGCCAGTAGTATTAGGGCGGGGCAAAATTTCTTC. Encoded protein: CASSIRAGQNFF.

In regard to this clone: At the DNA level, this CDR3 is encoded by other sequences in the same sample as well. The J gene is TRBJ2-1, the V gene TRBV11-2; 8 bases agree with TRBD1. Germline CDR1 and CDR2: SGHAT and FQNNGV. The CDR3 sequence is 14 residues long. J was trimmed by 2 bases and V by 5 bases; bases with no gene match: 2. The CDR3 region has the DNA TGTGCCAGCAGCCAGGGGGCTGCCTACAATGAGCAGTTCTTC. It translates to CASSQGAAYNEQFF.

The V and J genes are TRBV20-1 and TRBJ2-1; TRBD2 agrees at 7 bases. V gave up 3 bases and J gave up 3 bases; unmatched junction bases: 8. This CDR3 is 15 amino acids long. Germline assignment: CDR1 DFQATT and CDR2 SNEGSKA (reference sequence). The CDR3 bases are TGCAGTGCTAGTCCCGGGACTACCGACTACAATGAGCAGTTCTTC. Translation gives CSASPGTTDYNEQFF.